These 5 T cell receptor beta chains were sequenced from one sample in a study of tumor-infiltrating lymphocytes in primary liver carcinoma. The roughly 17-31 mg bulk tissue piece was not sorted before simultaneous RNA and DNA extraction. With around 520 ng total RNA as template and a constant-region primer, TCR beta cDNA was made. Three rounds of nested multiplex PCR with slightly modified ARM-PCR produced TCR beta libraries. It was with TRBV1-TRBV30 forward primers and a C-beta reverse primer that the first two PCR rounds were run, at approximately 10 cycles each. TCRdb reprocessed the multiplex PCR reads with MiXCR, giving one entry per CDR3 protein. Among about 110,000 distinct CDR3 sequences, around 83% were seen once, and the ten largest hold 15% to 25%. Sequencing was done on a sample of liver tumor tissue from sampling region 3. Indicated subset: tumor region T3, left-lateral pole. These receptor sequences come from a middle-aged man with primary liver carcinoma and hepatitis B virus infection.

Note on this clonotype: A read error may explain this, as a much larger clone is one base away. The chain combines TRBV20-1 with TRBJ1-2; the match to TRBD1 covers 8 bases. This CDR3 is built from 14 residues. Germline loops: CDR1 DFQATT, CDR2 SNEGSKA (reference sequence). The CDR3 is CSARVAGQDYGYSF. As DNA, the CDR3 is TGCAGTGCTAGAGTTGCGGGACAGGACTATGGCTACTCCTTC.

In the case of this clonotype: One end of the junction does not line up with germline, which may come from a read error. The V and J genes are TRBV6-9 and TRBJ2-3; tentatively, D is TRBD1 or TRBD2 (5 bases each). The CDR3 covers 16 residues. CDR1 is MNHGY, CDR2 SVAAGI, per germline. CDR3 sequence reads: CTSAYHGGTGTDTQYF. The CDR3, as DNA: TGTACCAGCGCCTACCACGGTGGGACGGGCACAGATACGCAGTATTTT.

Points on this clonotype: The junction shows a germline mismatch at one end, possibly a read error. CDR3 in amino acids: CASSSRGNSVGARTYTQYF. The CDR3 DNA is TGTGCCAGCAGTTCTAGGGGAAACTCTGTTGGAGCCCGCACATATACGCAGTATTTT. The chain is built from TRBV11-1 and TRBJ2-3; tentative D call: TRBD1 (5 bases). This CDR3 has 19 residues. Germline V gene lookup returns CDR1 SGHAT and CDR2 FQDESV (reference sequence). The variable domain in full, with the rest retrieved from reference TRBV11-1 and TRBJ2-3, is EAEVAQSPRYKITEKSQAVAFWCDPISGHATLYWYRQILGQGPELLVQFQDESVVDDSQLPKDRFSAERLKGVDSTLKIQPAELGDSAMYLCASSSRGNSVGARTYTQYFGPGTRLTVL.

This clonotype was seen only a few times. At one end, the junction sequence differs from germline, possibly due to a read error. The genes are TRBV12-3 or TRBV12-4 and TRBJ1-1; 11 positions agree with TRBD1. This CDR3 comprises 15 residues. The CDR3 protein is CASSSRTGGRSEAIF. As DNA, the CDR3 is TGTGCCAGCAGTTCCCGGACAGGGGGCAGAAGTGAAGCTATCTTT.

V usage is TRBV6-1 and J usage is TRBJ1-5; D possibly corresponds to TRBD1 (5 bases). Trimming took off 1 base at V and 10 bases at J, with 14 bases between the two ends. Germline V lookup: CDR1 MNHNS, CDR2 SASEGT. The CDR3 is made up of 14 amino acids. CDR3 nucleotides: TGTGCCAGCAGTGAAGTGGGGCTCCTTGGACCCCAGCATTTT. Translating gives CASSEVGLLGPQHF.